The entry below gives a single T cell receptor (beta chain) sequence along with its context. No antigen is known for it. Data came from immunoSEQ multiplex PCR; TCRdb stores just in-frame clones and leaves some out. The repertoire holds about 180,000 clones, with roughly 87% as singletons. Germline V gene sequence: CDR1 MGHRA, CDR2 YSYEKL. CDR3 length: 15 residues. V trimming: 3 bases; J trimming: 2 bases; junction bases outside the gene matches: 3. The data are from a study of Ad26.COV2.S vaccination and SARS-CoV-2 variants. Overall study results and limits: Measurement of non-spike TCR breadth gave similar results in vaccine and placebo recipients. An underestimation of total T cell responses may have resulted from the TCR breadth and depth analyses.

The source was peripheral blood, collected after recovery from COVID-19. The TCR comes from a human donor who had recovered from COVID-19. The genes are TRBV4-1 and TRBJ1-5; 8 nucleotides match TRBD1. The CDR3 is CASSQTGVGNQPQHF. The CDR3 DNA reads as TGCGCCAGCAGCCAGACAGGGGTAGGCAATCAGCCCCAGCATTTT.